This T cell receptor beta chain stems from a study of blood T cell repertoires in COVID-19. Study context: Sources were T cells, B-cell-depleted T cells, or PBMCs; the material itself was cDNA or gDNA.

This clone has just a few counts. One end of the junction fails to match germline, which may point to a read error. Assay: immunoSEQ multiplex PCR; the TCRdb copy retains only in-frame clones and omits some. This sample yields approximately 170,000 clones, of which around four fifths are seen a single time; roughly 8.8% belongs to the top ten. CDR1 is MNHEY and CDR2 is SVGAGI in the germline V gene. The CDR3 contains 13 residues. The chain has TRBV6-5 and TRBJ1-4; D is unresolved. The receptor was derived from a woman of 80 years or more with COVID-19, enrolled during active disease. Sequencing used peripheral blood. CDR3 loop: CASSYSREGRRDF. Written as DNA, the CDR3 is TGTGCCAGCAGTTACTCGAGGGAGGGCAGAAGGGATTTT.